Below, 16 T cell receptor beta chains from the same sample are listed, as sequenced in a study of blood T cell repertoires in COVID-19 (dated by TCRdb to about 2020). The library was generated by the immunoSEQ multiplex PCR assay. TCRdb mirrors the immuneACCESS table, restricted to in-frame sequences. Some clones are absent from its copies; in checked studies, under half trace to an unresolved V gene, and the reason for the others is unknown. Across this sample there are fewer than 90,000 clones, with approximately 90% seen only once. The ten largest clones capture 6% to 8% of the sample. The sample taken for sequencing was peripheral blood. Receptor source: a woman older than 75 with active COVID-19.

The genes are TRBV29-1 and TRBJ2-1; tentative D call: TRBD2 (5 bases). Trimming left V 7 bases short and J 2 bases short, with 12 bases between. The CDR3 has 13 residues. CDR1 is SQVTM and CDR2 is ANQGSEA in the germline V gene. CDR3 sequence: CSASKEAYNEQFF. The CDR3 DNA is TGCAGCGCCTCGAAGGAGGCCTACAATGAGCAGTTCTTC.

The V and J genes are TRBV19 and TRBJ2-1; 14 bases map to TRBD2. The germline V gene has CDR1 LNHDA and CDR2 SQIVND (reference sequence). There are 17 residues in the CDR3. With 5 bases clipped from V and 6 bases from J, the junction kept 9 bases outside the gene matches. The CDR3 loop reads CASSLPGLAGAGNEQFF. CDR3 coding DNA: TGTGCCAGTAGTTTACCGGGACTAGCGGGGGCGGGCAATGAGCAGTTCTTC.

The chain has TRBV15 and TRBJ1-4; weak D call: TRBD1 (6 bases). V shed 5 bases and J shed 3 bases, with 16 bases lying between them. This CDR3 is 16 amino acids long. Looked up from germline, CDR1 is LNHNV and CDR2 is YYDKDF (reference sequence). CDR3 in amino acids: CATSLGGARSNEKLFF. The CDR3 DNA sequence: TGTGCCACCAGCCTGGGGGGGGCGCGGTCTAATGAAAAACTGTTTTTT.

This chain connects TRBV4-2 to TRBJ2-1, with a tentative D call TRBD2 (6 bases). Trimming stripped 1 base from V and 7 bases from J, with 17 bases between. The CDR3 totals 16 residues. CDR1 is LGHNA and CDR2 is YNFKEQ in the germline V gene. The CDR3 DNA reads as TGTGCCAGCAGCCAAGGAGATGTCGGGAGACGGAATGAGCAGTTCTTC. Its translation: CASSQGDVGRRNEQFF.

A few counts support this clone. The CDR3 reads CASSGTQGIRGNTIYF. CDR3 nucleotides: TGTGCCAGCAGTGGGACCCAGGGGATTCGTGGAAACACCATATATTTT. The rearrangement uses TRBV2 and TRBJ1-3; D may be TRBD1 (6 bases). The V end lost 4 bases, the J end lost 3 bases, and 16 bases lay between the germline ends. Germline values: CDR1 SNHLY, CDR2 FYNNEI. The CDR3 is 16 residues long.

CDR3 in amino acids: CASRFGEAARLLNEQFF. The DNA for the CDR3 is TGTGCAAGTCGCTTTGGAGAAGCGGCCCGCTTGCTCAATGAGCAGTTCTTC. The chain links TRBV12-2 to TRBJ2-1; the D call in the table, TRBD2, was not verified against the DNA. TRBV12-2 is tagged as a pseudogene. The CDR3 contains 17 residues.

The chain links TRBV5-6 to TRBJ2-1, with 7 bases matching TRBD2. Germline trimming cut 4 bases from V and 3 bases from J; bases unmatched to any gene: 13. This CDR3 has 17 amino acids. Germline assignment: CDR1 SGHDT and CDR2 YYEEEE. CDR3 in DNA: TGTGCCAGCAGCCCGGGATTAGGGATAGCGGGCTACAATGAGCAGTTCTTC. Translating it yields CASSPGLGIAGYNEQFF.

The rearrangement links TRBV7-2 to TRBJ2-1; D possibly corresponds to TRBD2 (7 bases). Trimming pared 0 bases from V and 11 bases from J, leaving 14 bases between. From germline, CDR1 is SGHTA and CDR2 FQGNSA. There are 14 residues in the CDR3. CDR3 region: CASSLAGGVEKQFF. The CDR3 nucleotides read TGTGCCAGCAGCTTAGCAGGGGGGGTGGAAAAGCAGTTCTTC.

CDR3 sequence reads: CASSLELGSGNTIYF. CDR3 bases: TGTGCCAGCTCCCTCGAACTAGGCTCTGGAAACACCATATATTTT. This chain connects TRBV18 to TRBJ1-3; D unresolved. This CDR3 region has 15 residues. V lost 6 bases, J lost 0 bases, and 12 bases lay in between. Germline-derived CDR1 and CDR2 are KGHSH and LQKENI.

A single count supports this clone. The J gene is TRBJ2-1, the V gene TRBV5-6; perhaps TRBD2 as D (6 bases). The CDR3 is 17 amino acids. V was pared by 2 bases and J by 3 bases, with 18 bases between. Per germline, CDR1 SGHDT and CDR2 YYEEEE. CDR3 nucleotide sequence: TGTGCCAGCAGCTTCCCTCGGTCGGGAGCCTTCTACAATGAGCAGTTCTTC. It is translated as CASSFPRSGAFYNEQFF.

This sequence joins TRBV5-1 and TRBJ2-3; D may be TRBD2 (6 bases). The V end lost 5 bases, the J end lost 6 bases, and 19 bases lay between the germline ends. The germline V gene has CDR1 SGHRS and CDR2 YFSETQ. The CDR3 is 15 amino acids. The CDR3 DNA sequence: TGCGCCAGCAGAACCCTAGCGCGGAGCTGGGATACGCAGTATTTT. This encodes CASRTLARSWDTQYF.

The rearrangement joins TRBV3-1 (or the pseudogene TRBV3-2) to TRBJ1-5, with TRBD1 matching 9 bases. The V gene's germline CDR1 is LGHDT and CDR2 YNNKEL (reference sequence). With 1 base clipped from V and 4 bases from J, the junction kept 11 bases outside the gene matches. This CDR3 is 18 amino acids long. CDR3 in DNA: TGTGCCAGCAGCCAAGTTACCCCTTTCGGACAGGGGAATCAGCCCCAGCATTTT. Its translation: CASSQVTPFGQGNQPQHF.

The chain links TRBV19 to TRBJ1-2, with D unclear. Trimming shortened V by 5 bases and J by 2 bases, and 9 bases separated the two germline ends. From germline, CDR1 is LNHDA and CDR2 SQIVND (reference sequence). The CDR3 length is 13 residues. Here the CDR3 DNA reads TGTGCCAGTAGTCCCGACAAAAACTATGGCTACACCTTC. Protein sequence: CASSPDKNYGYTF.

The CDR3 sequence is CAIRGTDTDTQYF. In nucleotides, the CDR3 is TGTGCCATCCGAGGGACAGACACAGATACGCAGTATTTT. J is TRBJ2-3 and V is TRBV10-3; 7 bases map to TRBD1. The CDR3 sequence is 13 residues long. Germline V gene lookup returns CDR1 ENHRY and CDR2 SYGVKD. V gave up 8 bases and J gave up 2 bases; unmatched junction bases: 4.

CDR3 sequence reads: CASNPTGGLFDGYTF. The CDR3, as DNA: TGTGCCAGCAACCCAACAGGGGGCTTATTTGATGGCTACACCTTC. The rearrangement uses TRBV5-4 and TRBJ1-2, with TRBD1 matching over 9 bases. The CDR3 has 15 residues. Germline CDR1 SGHNT, CDR2 YYREEE (reference sequence). Unmatched junction bases numbered 12, after V lost 6 bases and J lost 6 bases.

This chain uses TRBV7-2 with TRBJ2-7, with 11 bases aligning to TRBD2. This CDR3 has 16 amino acids. Germline V gene lookup returns CDR1 SGHTA and CDR2 FQGNSA. V was pared by 3 bases and J by 2 bases, with 6 bases of the junction left unmatched. CDR3 residues: CASSFAGTSGPYEQYF. The CDR3 nucleotides read TGTGCCAGCAGCTTCGCCGGGACTAGCGGTCCCTACGAGCAGTACTTC.